Listed here are 10 T cell receptor beta chains from one sample, sequenced in a study of blood T cell repertoires in COVID-19. Clones were read by immunoSEQ multiplex PCR, and TCRdb kept only the in-frame ones, dropping some. This sample carries approximately 380,000 clones, roughly 90% of them seen once, and the ten largest clones take around 0.86%. The sequenced sample was PBMCs or T cells enriched from blood (not recorded which). Receptors originate from a woman in her thirties or forties who had been exposed to COVID-19.

The chain uses TRBV7-8 and TRBJ2-7; D is uncertain. The CDR3 consists of 12 residues. V lost 1 base and J 9 bases, leaving 10 bases between the germline ends. Germline loops: CDR1 SGHVS, CDR2 FQNEAQ. In DNA form, the CDR3 reads TGTGCCAGCAGCTTAGGCCGGTCTCGGCAGTACTTC. Translated: CASSLGRSRQYF.

In this sample, this clone turned up once. J is TRBJ1-5 and V is TRBV5-8, with 7 bases matching TRBD1. The CDR3 has 15 amino acids. J gave up 5 bases and V 4 bases, and 9 bases lay outside the gene matches. Germline lookup yields CDR1 SGHTS and CDR2 YDEGEE. The CDR3 loop is CASSGQGGYYQPQHF. The CDR3 DNA sequence: TGTGCCAGCAGCGGTCAGGGGGGCTACTATCAGCCCCAGCATTTT.

This clone was seen a few times. The chain employs TRBV5-8 and TRBJ1-2; D is unclear. The CDR3 is made up of 13 amino acids. V was trimmed by 1 base and J by 3 bases, leaving 7 bases between them. Germline lookup yields CDR1 SGHTS and CDR2 YDEGEE. CDR3 residues: CASSLSSDYGYTF. In DNA form, the CDR3 reads TGTGCCAGCAGCTTGAGTTCAGACTATGGCTACACCTTC.

V gene TRBV30 combines with J gene TRBJ2-3; unclear D gene. Trimming shortened V by 8 bases and J by 4 bases, and 10 bases separated the two germline ends. Germline V CDR1 and CDR2: GTSNPN, SVGIG (reference sequence). This CDR3 is 11 amino acids long. This CDR3 reads CAHGVADTQYF. The CDR3 DNA follows: TGTGCCCACGGAGTTGCAGATACGCAGTATTTT.

The chain uses TRBV12-3 or TRBV12-4 and TRBJ1-6, with unresolved D. V lost 4 bases and J lost 8, with 9 bases in between. The CDR3 extends over 13 amino acids. CDR3 bases: TGTGCCAGCAGTTCCCGGTTGGATTCACCCCTCCACTTT. It is translated as CASSSRLDSPLHF.

The genes are TRBV5-1 and TRBJ1-1; 8 bases match TRBD1. Trimming removed 4 bases from V and 5 bases from J; junction bases left unmatched: 7. Germline lookup yields CDR1 SGHRS and CDR2 YFSETQ. The CDR3 loop spans 14 amino acids. This CDR3 reads CASSTTGASTEAFF. CDR3 DNA: TGCGCCAGCAGCACGACAGGGGCGAGTACTGAAGCTTTCTTT.

CDR3 DNA sequence: TGTGCCAGCTCACGTCCCGAGGGGCAGTTCTTC. Amino acids: CASSRPEGQFF. This chain joins TRBV18 and TRBJ2-1, with D maybe TRBD2 (5 bases). V gave up 4 bases and J gave up 12 bases, with 10 bases separating them. The germline V gene has CDR1 KGHSH and CDR2 LQKENI. The CDR3 runs 11 residues.

V gene TRBV10-3 combines with J gene TRBJ1-1; no clear D gene. This CDR3 contains 13 residues. The V gene lost 4 bases and the J gene lost 3 bases, with 9 bases spanning the gap. Germline CDR1 ENHRY, CDR2 SYGVKD. CDR3 residues: CAISVEVDTEAFF. Written as DNA, the CDR3 is TGTGCCATCAGTGTTGAGGTGGACACTGAAGCTTTCTTT.

The chain links TRBV19 to TRBJ1-5, with 7 bases matching TRBD1. This CDR3 is 15 amino acids long. The germline CDR1 and CDR2 sequences are LNHDA and SQIVND (reference sequence). The trim removed 9 bases at V and 4 bases at J, leaving 12 bases unmatched. The CDR3 sequence is CASQTLGTANQPQHF. DNA for the CDR3: TGTGCCAGCCAGACCCTTGGGACAGCGAATCAGCCCCAGCATTTT.

This clone was recorded only once. This chain connects TRBV2 to TRBJ1-4, with D tentatively TRBD1 (6 bases). This CDR3 region has 15 residues. Germline-derived CDR1 and CDR2 are SNHLY and FYNNEI. Trimming left V 1 base short and J 8 bases short, with 14 bases between. The CDR3 here is CASSEGTGQGEKLFF. CDR3 DNA: TGTGCCAGCAGTGAAGGCACAGGGCAAGGCGAAAAACTGTTTTTT. Drawing the rest from reference TRBV2 and TRBJ1-4, the complete variable domain is EPEVTQTPSHQVTQMGQEVILRCVPISNHLYFYWYRQILGQKVEFLVSFYNNEISEKSEIFDDQFSVERPDGSNFTLKIRSTKLEDSAMYFCASSEGTGQGEKLFFGSGTQLSVL.